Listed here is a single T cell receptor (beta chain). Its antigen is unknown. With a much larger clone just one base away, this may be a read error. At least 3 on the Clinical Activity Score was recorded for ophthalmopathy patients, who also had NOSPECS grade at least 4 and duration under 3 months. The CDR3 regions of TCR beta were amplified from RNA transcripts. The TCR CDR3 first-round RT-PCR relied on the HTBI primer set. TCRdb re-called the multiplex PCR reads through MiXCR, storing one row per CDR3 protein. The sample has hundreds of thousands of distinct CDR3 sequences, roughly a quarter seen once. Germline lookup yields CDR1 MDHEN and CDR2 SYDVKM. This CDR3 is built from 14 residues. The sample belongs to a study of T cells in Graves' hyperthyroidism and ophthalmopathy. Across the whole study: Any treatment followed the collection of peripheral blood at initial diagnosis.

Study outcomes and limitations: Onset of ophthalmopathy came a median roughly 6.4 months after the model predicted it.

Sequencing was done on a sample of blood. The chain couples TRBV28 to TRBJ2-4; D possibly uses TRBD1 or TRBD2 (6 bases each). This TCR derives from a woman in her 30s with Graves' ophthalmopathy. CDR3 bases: TGTGCCAGCAGTAGGGGGGCTGGTGGAAACATTAAGTACTTC. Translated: CASSRGAGGNIKYF.